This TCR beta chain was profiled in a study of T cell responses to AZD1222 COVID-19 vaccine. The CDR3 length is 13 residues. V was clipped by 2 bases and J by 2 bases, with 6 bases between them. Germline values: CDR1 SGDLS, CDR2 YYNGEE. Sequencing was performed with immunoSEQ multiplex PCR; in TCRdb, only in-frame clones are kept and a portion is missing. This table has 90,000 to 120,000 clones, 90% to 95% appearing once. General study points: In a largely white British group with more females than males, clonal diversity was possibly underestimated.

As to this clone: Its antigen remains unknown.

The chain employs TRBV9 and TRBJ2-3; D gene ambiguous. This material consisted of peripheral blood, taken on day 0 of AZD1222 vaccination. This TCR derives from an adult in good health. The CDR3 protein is CASSVSNTDTQYF. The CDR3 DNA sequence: TGTGCCAGCAGCGTGAGTAACACAGATACGCAGTATTTT.